The 21 T cell receptor beta chains in this list originate from one sample, sequenced in a study of T cells in Graves' hyperthyroidism and ophthalmopathy. Regions amplified from RNA transcripts were the TCR beta CDR3 regions. An initial round of RT-PCR targeting the TCR CDR3 relied on the HTBI primer set. TCRdb reanalysed the multiplex PCR reads using MiXCR and keeps one entry per CDR3 protein. Of nearly 750,000 distinct CDR3 sequences listed, over 35% are singletons. Sequenced input: blood. All receptors come from a woman in her thirties or forties with Graves' hyperthyroidism.

This clonotype appeared many times. The rearrangement links TRBV7-9 to TRBJ1-1, with D unclear. The CDR3 runs 13 residues. Germline CDR1 SEHNR, CDR2 FQNEAQ (reference sequence). Trimming took off 2 bases at V and 0 bases at J, with 4 bases between the two ends. The CDR3 DNA sequence: TGTGCCAGCAGCTTAAGCATGAACACTGAAGCTTTCTTT. It yields the protein CASSLSMNTEAFF.

This clonotype was detected many times. CDR3 DNA: TGTGCCAGCAGCTTAGGAGGGACAGTTAATTCACCCCTCCACTTT. Its protein is CASSLGGTVNSPLHF. This chain links TRBV7-2 with TRBJ1-6, with 7 bases that match TRBD1. The J segment lost 6 bases and the V segment lost 1 base, leaving 3 bases of the junction unmatched. This CDR3 region has 15 residues. The germline V gene encodes CDR1 SGHTA and CDR2 FQGNSA.

As regards this clonotype: With a much larger clone just one base away, this may be a read error. J is TRBJ1-2 and V is TRBV20-1; D unclear. CDR1 and CDR2 (germline): DFQATT, SNEGSKA (reference sequence). The CDR3 covers 11 residues. CDR3 in DNA: TGCAGTGCGCCATTGCAAAGCGGCTACATCTTC. Translating gives CSAPLQSGYIF.

The sample holds a few counts of this clonotype. The rearrangement links TRBV12-3 or TRBV12-4 to TRBJ1-5, with TRBD1 matching over 8 bases. CDR3 length: 15 amino acids. The trim removed 7 bases at V and 6 bases at J, leaving 11 bases unmatched. The DNA of the CDR3 is TGTGCCAGCACCCAGGGTCGACAGGGGTTTCAGCCCCAGCATTTT. Translation: CASTQGRQGFQPQHF.

Turning to this clonotype: An end of the junction does not agree with germline; a read error may underlie this. The chain joins TRBV10-2 to TRBJ2-7, with 8 bases matching TRBD2. The CDR3 is 14 amino acids. The germline V gene has CDR1 WSHSY and CDR2 SAAADI. CDR3 bases: TGTGCCACACACGCGCGGGAGGTGGGTAATGAGCAGTACTTC. This encodes CATHAREVGNEQYF.

The V and J genes are TRBV2 and TRBJ2-7, with D hard to call. V was pared by 9 bases and J by 5 bases, with 20 bases between. This CDR3 comprises 14 residues. Germline-derived CDR1 and CDR2 are SNHLY and FYNNEI. CDR3 residues: CASSRQVRYDEQYF. The CDR3 DNA follows: TGTGCCAGTTCTCGCCAGGTACGCTACGACGAGCAGTACTTC.

This clonotype was seen only a few times. The CDR3 nucleotides are TGTGCCAGTAGTATCGAGGCTTCCTTGAACACTGAAGCTTTCTTT. Residues: CASSIEASLNTEAFF. The gene calls are TRBV19 and TRBJ1-1; no clear D gene. This CDR3 is 15 amino acids long. Germline V gives CDR1 LNHDA, CDR2 SQIVND (reference sequence). V dropped 3 bases and J dropped 0 bases, with 11 bases sitting between them.

This chain uses TRBV7-2 with TRBJ1-1; D might be TRBD1 (5 bases). This CDR3 comprises 14 residues. Trimming cost V 2 bases and J 5 bases, with 12 bases left between them. Germline V lookup: CDR1 SGHTA, CDR2 FQGNSA. The CDR3 protein is CASSLFGGITEAFF. The CDR3 bases are TGTGCCAGCAGCTTATTTGGGGGGATAACTGAAGCTTTCTTT.

The table lists this clonotype with a few counts. An end of the junction differs from the germline gene, which may be a read error. The chain carries TRBV10-3 and TRBJ2-5; the match to TRBD2 covers 11 bases. From germline, CDR1 is ENHRY and CDR2 SYGVKD. The CDR3 is 17 residues long. Here the CDR3 reads CASSYIRTSGSKETQYF. The CDR3 DNA is TGTGCCAGCAGTTACATCCGGACTAGCGGGTCCAAGGAGACCCAGTACTTC.

The rearrangement uses TRBV29-1 and TRBJ2-7; unclear D gene. The V gene lost 1 base and the J gene lost 5 bases, with 9 bases spanning the gap. The CDR3 has 12 residues. Germline V gene lookup returns CDR1 SQVTM and CDR2 ANQGSEA. CDR3 nucleotide sequence: TGCAGCGTTGAAGTCCTCACCAACGAGCAGTACTTC. Encoded protein: CSVEVLTNEQYF.

The chain employs TRBV19 and TRBJ1-4; D remains unclear. The germline V gene has CDR1 LNHDA and CDR2 SQIVND (reference sequence). The ends were cut back, 1 base at V and 0 bases at J, with 6 bases in the middle. The CDR3 has 15 amino acids. Here the CDR3 DNA reads TGTGCCAGTAGTATAGTCAGCGCAACTAATGAAAAACTGTTTTTT. This codes for CASSIVSATNEKLFF.

This clonotype was observed a handful of times. The J gene is TRBJ1-2, the V gene TRBV3-1, with D hard to call. The CDR3 is 13 residues long. Between the trimmed V and J ends, which lost 4 bases and 7 bases, there was a span of 13 bases. Germline V gene lookup returns CDR1 LGHDT and CDR2 YNNKEL (reference sequence). The CDR3 DNA reads as TGTGCCAGCAGCCCGCTGGGTCGGGGTGGCTACACCTTC. As protein: CASSPLGRGGYTF. Complete variable domain (other parts from reference TRBV3-1 and TRBJ1-2): DTAVSQTPKYLVTQMGNDKSIKCEQNLGHDTMYWYKQDSKKFLKIMFSYNNKELIINETVPNRFSPKSPDKAHLNLHINSLELGDSAVYFCASSPLGRGGYTFGSGTRLTVV.

J is TRBJ2-7 and V is TRBV7-2, with D possibly being TRBD1 or TRBD2 (7 bases each). The germline V gene encodes CDR1 SGHTA and CDR2 FQGNSA. The CDR3 loop spans 13 amino acids. V lost 8 bases, J lost 6 bases, and 17 bases lay in between. CDR3: CASVQPRGGEQYF. The CDR3 DNA reads TGTGCCAGCGTTCAACCCAGGGGGGGCGAGCAGTACTTC.

J is TRBJ1-1 and V is TRBV10-2; D not resolved. The V end was cut by 6 bases, the J end by 4 bases, with 18 bases between. Looked up from germline, CDR1 is WSHSY and CDR2 is SAAADI. This CDR3 region has 15 residues. CDR3 sequence reads: CASRAQREKGTEAFF. CDR3 DNA: TGCGCCAGCAGAGCACAGAGAGAGAAGGGCACTGAAGCTTTCTTT.

This rearrangement joins TRBV10-3 to TRBJ2-7; TRBD1 matches 10 bases. The V and J ends lost 2 bases and 6 bases, in that order; junction bases with no gene match: 7. The CDR3 spans 15 residues. Germline loops: CDR1 ENHRY, CDR2 SYGVKD. CDR3 nucleotides: TGTGCCATCAGTGAGGGGACAGGGGATTTGGGCGAGCAGTACTTC. Translated, it gives CAISEGTGDLGEQYF.

This clonotype was seen ten or more times. The chain is built from TRBV19 and TRBJ1-2; TRBD1 might be the D (5 bases). CDR1 and CDR2 from the germline V gene are LNHDA and SQIVND (reference sequence). Trimming stripped 6 bases from V and 4 bases from J, with 15 bases between. The CDR3 is 14 amino acids. The CDR3 loop is CASSPNGAGYGYTF. CDR3 bases: TGTGCCAGTAGCCCGAACGGGGCCGGCTATGGCTACACCTTC.

Only a few counts were recorded for this clonotype. The CDR3 sequence: CASSYTVTGKDGYTF. CDR3 nucleotides: TGTGCCAGCAGTTACACCGTAACAGGGAAGGATGGCTACACCTTC. V usage is TRBV6-2 or TRBV6-3 and J usage is TRBJ1-2; a weak D match, TRBD1 (6 bases). Trimming took 2 bases from V and 6 from J, leaving 16 bases between them. The CDR3 is 15 amino acids. The germline V gene has CDR1 MNHEY and CDR2 SVGEGT.

This clonotype was seen ten or more times. The chain recombines TRBV19 with TRBJ1-1; 8 nucleotides match TRBD1. This CDR3 is built from 15 residues. CDR1 LNHDA and CDR2 SQIVND come from the germline V gene (reference sequence). With V trimmed by 5 bases and J by 2 bases, 7 bases remained unmatched. The CDR3 reads CASSSLRGLNTEAFF. The CDR3 DNA reads as TGTGCCAGTAGTTCCCTCAGGGGGCTCAACACTGAAGCTTTCTTT.

This clonotype was detected a few times. V is TRBV6-2 or TRBV6-3 and J is TRBJ1-6; possibly TRBD1 for D (5 bases). The CDR3 loop spans 13 amino acids. The germline V gene has CDR1 MNHEY and CDR2 SVGEGT. V lost 6 bases and J lost 14, with 17 bases in between. CDR3 sequence (DNA): TGTGCCAGCAGCGGTGATGGGACTCGGGCCCTCCACTTT. Translation gives CASSGDGTRALHF.

The chain has TRBV24-1 and TRBJ1-2; weak D call: TRBD1 (6 bases). Germline CDR1 KGHDR, CDR2 SFDVKD. The CDR3 covers 15 residues. Trimming took off 3 bases at V and 6 bases at J, with 16 bases between the two ends. The CDR3 region is CATSDPGQLGDGYTF. CDR3 coding DNA: TGTGCCACCAGTGATCCAGGACAGTTGGGGGATGGCTACACCTTC.

The chain couples TRBV4-2 to TRBJ2-5; 9 positions match TRBD2. Looked up from germline, CDR1 is LGHNA and CDR2 is YNFKEQ. CDR3 length: 15 residues. V trimming: 4 bases; J trimming: 5 bases; junction bases outside the gene matches: 8. The CDR3 DNA sequence: TGTGCCAGCAGCCCAGTGGGCGGGAGGGGGGAGACCCAGTACTTC. This sequence encodes CASSPVGGRGETQYF.